The rows below give T cell receptor beta chains drawn from one sample of a study of CD8+ T cells in alopecia areata. Some clones are missing from TCRdb's copy, which holds only in-frame ones; the method was immunoSEQ multiplex PCR. This table holds 150,000 to 200,000 clones, approximately 57% found once. The sequencing used CD4+ T cells sorted from blood, collected at week 24, from a patient treated with tofacitinib. The receptor set was obtained from a human donor with alopecia areata. Both conserved end residues are part of each CDR3. D genes are given only for firm matches. Some rows have no size entry. The others give once, few or many, or a class for an expanded clone.

V: TRBV29-1; J: TRBJ1-2; D: .; size: few; length: 11; CDR3: CSVKGWHGYTF; DNA: TGCAGCGTGAAAGGGTGGCATGGCTACACCTTC
V: TRBV6-5; J: TRBJ1-6; D: TRBD1; size: .; length: 15; CDR3: CASSYGDRRDSPLHF; DNA: TGTGCCAGCAGTTACGGGGACAGGAGAGACTCACCCCTCCACTTT
V: TRBV23-1; J: TRBJ2-2; D: .; size: many; length: 16; CDR3: CASSQSTGPGTGELFF; DNA: TGCGCCAGCAGTCAATCTACAGGGCCCGGCACCGGGGAGCTGTTTTTT
V: TRBV30; J: TRBJ1-3; D: .; size: few; length: 15; CDR3: CAWSVPGTSGNTIYF; DNA: TGTGCCTGGAGTGTACCAGGGACCTCTGGAAACACCATATATTTT
V: TRBV29-1; J: TRBJ1-5; D: TRBD1; size: .; length: 14; CDR3: CSVRQGPSNQPQHF; DNA: TGCAGCGTCAGACAGGGCCCTAGCAATCAGCCCCAGCATTTT
V: TRBV20-1; J: TRBJ1-2; D: .; size: .; length: 11; CDR3: CSGSDGNGYTF; DNA: TGCAGTGGATCGGACGGGAATGGCTACACCTTC
V: TRBV5-6; J: TRBJ2-3; D: TRBD2; size: .; length: 16; CDR3: CASSSPGLAATDTQYF; DNA: TGTGCCAGCAGCAGCCCGGGACTAGCGGCCACAGATACGCAGTATTTT
V: TRBV19; J: TRBJ2-7; D: .; size: .; length: 15; CDR3: CASSIDTGRNYEQYF; DNA: TGTGCCAGTAGTATAGATACTGGGAGAAACTACGAGCAGTACTTC
V: TRBV30; J: TRBJ1-2; D: .; size: .; length: 13; CDR3: CAWSGDRGYGYTF; DNA: TGTGCCTGGTCAGGCGACCGCGGCTATGGCTACACCTTC
V: TRBV19; J: TRBJ2-7; D: .; size: .; length: 12; CDR3: CASSPNRVEQYF; DNA: TGTGCCAGTAGTCCGAACAGGGTCGAGCAGTACTTC
V: TRBV7-9; J: TRBJ2-7; D: TRBD1; size: few; length: 14; CDR3: CASSHGQGTYEQYF; DNA: TGTGCCAGCAGCCACGGACAGGGGACCTACGAGCAGTACTTC
V: TRBV29-1; J: TRBJ1-1; D: TRBD1; size: .; length: 13; CDR3: CSAVGTGGTEAFF; DNA: TGCAGCGCCGTGGGGACAGGGGGTACTGAAGCTTTCTTT
V: TRBV7-3; J: TRBJ2-7; D: .; size: .; length: 14; CDR3: CASSNNRVAYEQYF; DNA: TGTGCCAGCAGCAATAACAGGGTTGCCTACGAGCAGTACTTC
V: TRBV5-1; J: TRBJ2-1; D: .; size: .; length: 15; CDR3: CASSLIVGRGNEQFF; DNA: TGCGCCAGCAGCTTAATCGTTGGTCGAGGCAATGAGCAGTTCTTC
V: TRBV29-1; J: TRBJ2-5; D: TRBD1; size: .; length: 14; CDR3: CSVRDRPLQETQYF; DNA: TGCAGCGTGAGGGACAGGCCACTCCAAGAGACCCAGTACTTC
V: TRBV29-1; J: TRBJ1-1; D: .; size: few; length: 15; CDR3: CSVDYARFRDTEAFF; DNA: TGCAGCGTTGATTATGCGCGATTCAGGGACACTGAAGCTTTCTTT
V: TRBV23-1; J: TRBJ2-5; D: TRBD1; size: .; length: 16; CDR3: CASWFLGGISRETQYF; DNA: TGCGCCAGCTGGTTCTTAGGGGGCATCAGTAGGGAGACCCAGTACTTC
V: TRBV29-1; J: TRBJ2-5; D: .; size: few; length: 13; CDR3: CSVGHPVQETQYF; DNA: TGCAGCGTTGGGCACCCGGTCCAAGAGACCCAGTACTTC
V: TRBV7-3; J: TRBJ1-1; D: .; size: .; length: 13; CDR3: CASSPRGLTEAFF; DNA: TGTGCCAGCAGCCCGCGGGGACTCACTGAAGCTTTCTTT
V: TRBV29-1; J: TRBJ1-5; D: .; size: .; length: 13; CDR3: CSVGATRNQPQHF; DNA: TGCAGCGTTGGTGCCACACGAAATCAGCCCCAGCATTTT
V: TRBV30; J: TRBJ2-2; D: .; size: .; length: 12; CDR3: CAWSANTGELFF; DNA: TGTGCCTGGTCTGCGAACACCGGGGAGCTGTTTTTT
V: TRBV5-1; J: TRBJ2-7; D: .; size: .; length: 16; CDR3: CASSLRSGTGAYEQYF; DNA: TGCGCCAGCAGCTTGAGGTCCGGGACGGGAGCCTACGAGCAGTACTTC
V: TRBV30; J: TRBJ1-5; D: TRBD1; size: .; length: 15; CDR3: CAWSASGGIGQPQHF; DNA: TGTGCCTGGAGTGCGTCAGGGGGCATTGGTCAGCCCCAGCATTTT
V: TRBV4-1; J: TRBJ2-5; D: .; size: once; length: 16; CDR3: CASSPTPIGDGETQYF; DNA: TGCGCCAGCAGCCCTACCCCGATTGGGGACGGGGAGACCCAGTACTTC
V: TRBV29-1; J: TRBJ1-1; D: .; size: few; length: 13; CDR3: CSVDRPLSPEAFF; DNA: TGCAGCGTTGACCGGCCCCTGTCGCCTGAAGCTTTCTTT
V: TRBV4-1; J: TRBJ2-7; D: TRBD1; size: .; length: 16; CDR3: CASSAPLGTGFYEQYF; DNA: TGCGCCAGCAGCGCGCCCTTAGGGACAGGGTTCTACGAGCAGTACTTC
V: TRBV20-1; J: TRBJ1-4; D: .; size: .; length: 10; CDR3: CSAEGEKLFF; DNA: TGCAGTGCCGAGGGAGAAAAACTGTTTTTT
V: TRBV5-1; J: TRBJ2-1; D: TRBD2; size: .; length: 17; CDR3: CASSLQLAGGPTAEQFF; DNA: TGCGCCAGCAGCTTGCAACTAGCGGGGGGCCCTACCGCTGAGCAGTTCTTC
V: TRBV6-6; J: TRBJ2-5; D: .; size: .; length: 15; CDR3: CASRKTLGGEETQYF; DNA: TGTGCCAGCAGAAAGACCCTAGGAGGGGAAGAGACCCAGTACTTC
V: TRBV29-1; J: TRBJ1-2; D: .; size: .; length: 12; CDR3: CSVAGANYGYTF; DNA: TGCAGCGTTGCTGGGGCCAACTATGGCTACACCTTC
V: TRBV19; J: TRBJ1-6; D: TRBD1; size: .; length: 18; CDR3: CASSLGQGGVRVNSPLHF; DNA: TGTGCCAGTAGTCTGGGACAGGGGGGAGTAAGAGTTAATTCACCCCTCCACTTT
V: TRBV30; J: TRBJ2-7; D: TRBD1; size: few; length: 13; CDR3: CAWSGDSFYEQYF; DNA: TGTGCCTGGAGTGGGGACAGTTTCTACGAGCAGTACTTC
V: TRBV9; J: TRBJ2-3; D: TRBD2; size: .; length: 13; CDR3: CASTAGGSDTQYF; DNA: TGTGCCAGCACCGCGGGGGGCTCAGATACGCAGTATTTT
V: TRBV19; J: TRBJ1-1; D: TRBD1; size: few; length: 16; CDR3: CASTTARQGPYTEAFF; DNA: TGTGCCAGTACCACGGCTCGACAGGGACCCTACACTGAAGCTTTCTTT
V: TRBV7-9; J: TRBJ1-1; D: .; size: .; length: 14; CDR3: CASSLLGARAEAFF; DNA: TGTGCCAGCAGCTTACTAGGGGCAAGGGCTGAAGCTTTCTTT
V: TRBV9; J: TRBJ2-3; D: .; size: .; length: 14; CDR3: CASSGQTPTDTQYF; DNA: TGTGCCAGCAGCGGACAGACCCCCACAGATACGCAGTATTTT
V: TRBV11-2; J: TRBJ1-6; D: .; size: .; length: 14; CDR3: CASSSRILDSPLHF; DNA: TGTGCCAGCAGCTCCAGGATTTTGGATTCACCCCTCCACTTT
V: TRBV5-1; J: TRBJ1-2; D: TRBD1; size: .; length: 13; CDR3: CASSSTGNYGYTF; DNA: TGCGCCAGCAGCTCGACAGGGAACTATGGCTACACCTTC
V: TRBV30; J: TRBJ2-3; D: TRBD2; size: few; length: 15; CDR3: CACLPGGWGTDTQYF; DNA: TGTGCCTGCCTGCCGGGAGGTTGGGGCACAGATACGCAGTATTTT
V: TRBV7-3; J: TRBJ1-1; D: .; size: .; length: 14; CDR3: CASSIGTANTEAFF; DNA: TGTGCCAGCAGCATAGGGACGGCGAACACTGAAGCTTTCTTT
V: TRBV7-9; J: TRBJ2-7; D: .; size: .; length: 12; CDR3: CASSLTPYEQYF; DNA: TGTGCCAGCAGCCTGACACCCTACGAGCAGTACTTC
V: TRBV29-1; J: TRBJ1-3; D: .; size: .; length: 14; CDR3: CSVVRADTGNTIYF; DNA: TGCAGCGTTGTGAGGGCTGATACGGGAAACACCATATATTTT
V: TRBV2; J: TRBJ2-1; D: .; size: once; length: 12; CDR3: CASSDRGTEQFF; DNA: TGTGCCAGCAGTGATAGGGGGACAGAGCAGTTCTTC
V: TRBV6-5; J: TRBJ1-1; D: TRBD1; size: .; length: 15; CDR3: CASRDQQGMNTEAFF; DNA: TGTGCCAGCAGAGACCAACAGGGGATGAACACTGAAGCTTTCTTT
V: TRBV29-1; J: TRBJ1-2; D: .; size: .; length: 16; CDR3: CSVGRRTDLSDYGYTF; DNA: TGCAGCGTTGGCCGAAGGACAGATTTGAGCGACTATGGCTACACCTTC
V: TRBV27; J: TRBJ2-7; D: TRBD1; size: few; length: 13; CDR3: CASNGQGDYEQYF; DNA: TGTGCCAGCAATGGACAGGGGGACTACGAGCAGTACTTC
V: TRBV4-1; J: TRBJ1-5; D: .; size: once; length: 10; CDR3: CASTHQPQHF; DNA: TGCGCCAGCACCCATCAGCCCCAGCATTTT
V: TRBV29-1; J: TRBJ1-3; D: .; size: .; length: 12; CDR3: CSVGHSGNTIYF; DNA: TGCAGCGTTGGACACTCTGGAAACACCATATATTTT
V: TRBV7-2; J: TRBJ2-5; D: TRBD2; size: .; length: 14; CDR3: CASSLGRRGGTQYF; DNA: TGTGCCAGCAGCTTAGGAAGGCGGGGGGGAACCCAGTACTTC
V: TRBV29-1; J: TRBJ2-2; D: TRBD1; size: once; length: 15; CDR3: CSVGGQGGGTGELFF; DNA: TGCAGCGTGGGGGGACAGGGCGGTGGCACCGGGGAGCTGTTTTTT
V: TRBV19; J: TRBJ2-5; D: .; size: .; length: 15; CDR3: CASSIQHMYQETQYF; DNA: TGTGCCAGTAGTATCCAGCACATGTACCAAGAGACCCAGTACTTC
V: TRBV30; J: TRBJ1-1; D: .; size: .; length: 13; CDR3: CAWSVRMNTEAFF; DNA: TGTGCCTGGAGTGTACGTATGAACACTGAAGCTTTCTTT
V: TRBV9; J: TRBJ1-6; D: .; size: .; length: 15; CDR3: CASSAGTSANSPLHF; DNA: TGTGCCAGCAGCGCCGGGACATCAGCCAATTCACCCCTCCACTTT
V: TRBV2; J: TRBJ1-5; D: .; size: few; length: 12; CDR3: CASSSPSQPQHF; DNA: TGTGCCAGCAGTTCCCCCTCTCAGCCCCAGCATTTT
V: TRBV7-6; J: TRBJ2-5; D: .; size: .; length: 14; CDR3: CASSSGTAIETQYF; DNA: TGTGCCAGCAGCTCCGGGACGGCGATTGAGACCCAGTACTTC
V: TRBV15; J: TRBJ2-3; D: .; size: .; length: 13; CDR3: CATSRDVTDTQYF; DNA: TGTGCCACCAGCAGAGATGTGACAGATACGCAGTATTTT
V: TRBV29-1; J: TRBJ2-7; D: .; size: once; length: 11; CDR3: CSVESAYEQYF; DNA: TGCAGCGTTGAATCTGCCTACGAGCAGTACTTC
V: TRBV7-8; J: TRBJ1-5; D: TRBD1; size: .; length: 15; CDR3: CASSLGQGRNQPQHF; DNA: TGTGCCAGCAGCTTAGGACAGGGGAGGAATCAGCCCCAGCATTTT
V: TRBV11-2; J: TRBJ2-2; D: .; size: .; length: 14; CDR3: CASSFSRATGELFF; DNA: TGTGCCAGCAGCTTTAGCAGAGCTACCGGGGAGCTGTTTTTT